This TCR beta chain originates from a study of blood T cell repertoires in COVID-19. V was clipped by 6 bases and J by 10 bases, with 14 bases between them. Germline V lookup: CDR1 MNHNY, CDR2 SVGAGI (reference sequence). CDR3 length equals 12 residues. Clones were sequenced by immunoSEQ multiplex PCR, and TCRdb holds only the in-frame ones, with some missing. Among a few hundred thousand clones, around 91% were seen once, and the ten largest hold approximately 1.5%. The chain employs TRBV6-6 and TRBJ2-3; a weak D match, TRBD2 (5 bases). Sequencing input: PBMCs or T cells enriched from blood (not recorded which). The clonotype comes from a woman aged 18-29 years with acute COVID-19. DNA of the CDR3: TGTGCCAGCAGCGGTACTAGAGGAGCGCAGTATTTT. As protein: CASSGTRGAQYF.